These 32 T cell receptor beta chains came from one sample sequenced in a study of T-cell reconstitution after alpha-beta-depleted transplantation in children. During its preparation, the TCRbeta library received unique molecular identifiers. TCRdb ran MiXCR on the PCR reads and lists one entry per CDR3 protein. The table records a few hundred thousand distinct CDR3 sequences, over 40% of them present only once. The material was PBMCs, obtained before TCRalphabeta/CD19-depleted stem cell transplant. These receptor sequences come from a girl aged 2 to 9 with aplastic anemia, due to receive a stem cell transplant.

This clonotype was recorded at least ten times. V gene TRBV3-1 combines with J gene TRBJ1-1; TRBD1 might be the D (5 bases). Germline V CDR1 and CDR2: LGHDT, YNNKEL (reference sequence). V gave up 0 bases and J gave up 1 base, with 9 bases separating them. The CDR3 loop spans 15 amino acids. The CDR3 DNA reads TGTGCCAGCAGCCAAGATGGGGGATGGAACACTGAAGCTTTCTTT. Its protein is CASSQDGGWNTEAFF.

The table lists this clonotype with a few counts. This chain joins TRBV28 and TRBJ2-7, with TRBD2 matching over 8 bases. CDR1 and CDR2 from the germline V gene are MDHEN and SYDVKM. This CDR3 has 14 residues. V shed 3 bases, J shed 4 bases, and the junction held 5 bases outside the gene matches. CDR3 in amino acids: CASSFPGLVYEQYF. The CDR3 region has the DNA TGTGCCAGCAGTTTTCCGGGACTAGTGTACGAGCAGTACTTC.

This clonotype has just a few counts. The gene calls are TRBV28 and TRBJ1-2; D is unclear. V lost 6 bases and J 1 base, leaving 6 bases between the germline ends. This CDR3 has 12 amino acids. CDR1 MDHEN and CDR2 SYDVKM come from the germline V gene. The CDR3, as DNA: TGTGCCAGCAGATCCTTTAACTATGGCTACACCTTC. Protein product: CASRSFNYGYTF.

In its sample, this clonotype was seen a few times. The chain employs TRBV7-9 and TRBJ1-2; no reliable D call. V shed 4 bases and J shed 6 bases, with 9 bases lying between them. The V gene's germline CDR1 is SEHNR and CDR2 FQNEAQ (reference sequence). This CDR3 is built from 12 residues. DNA for the CDR3: TGTGCCAGCAGCTCCCGCCCGGATGGCTACACCTTC. Translated: CASSSRPDGYTF.

The V and J genes are TRBV6-1 and TRBJ1-6, with D possibly being TRBD1 (5 bases). V was pared by 6 bases and J by 9 bases, with 15 bases between. Germline V gene lookup returns CDR1 MNHNS and CDR2 SASEGT. The CDR3 extends over 14 amino acids. The CDR3 is CASRLRDGSSPLHF. The CDR3 DNA is TGTGCCAGCAGACTACGGGACGGCTCTTCACCCCTCCACTTT.

There are a few counts of this clonotype. V and J are TRBV20-1 and TRBJ2-5; 8 nucleotides match TRBD1. Germline V gives CDR1 DFQATT, CDR2 SNEGSKA (reference sequence). The CDR3 totals 13 residues. Unmatched junction bases numbered 8, after V lost 6 bases and J lost 5 bases. The CDR3 region is CSAPPTGEETQYF. CDR3 bases: TGCAGTGCGCCGCCGACAGGGGAGGAGACCCAGTACTTC.

A few counts support this clonotype. This chain connects TRBV12-3 or TRBV12-4 to TRBJ2-5; 10 bases line up with TRBD1. The trim removed 5 bases at V and 3 bases at J, leaving 6 bases unmatched. CDR3 length: 15 residues. In DNA form, the CDR3 reads TGTGCCAGCAGTGTACTCGGGACAGGGGAAGAGACCCAGTACTTC. Translated, it gives CASSVLGTGEETQYF.

This clonotype was detected only a few times. The chain carries TRBV15 and TRBJ2-5; 9 bases match TRBD2. From germline, CDR1 is LNHNV and CDR2 YYDKDF (reference sequence). The CDR3 length is 19 residues. V trimming: 0 bases; J trimming: 4 bases; junction bases outside the gene matches: 15. The CDR3 region has the DNA TGTGCCACCAGCAGAGATCGGAGGACAAGCGGGAGGCTAGGAGAGACCCAGTACTTC. It codes for CATSRDRRTSGRLGETQYF.

This clonotype was found many times. The CDR3 DNA reads as TGCAGTGCGAGGGGACTAGCGGGAGGTTTCAATGAGCAGTTCTTC. This encodes CSARGLAGGFNEQFF. The V and J genes are TRBV20-1 and TRBJ2-1, with TRBD2 identical over 15 bases. Trimming took 6 bases from V and 6 from J; bases not matched to a gene: 6. Per the germline V gene, CDR1 is DFQATT and CDR2 is SNEGSKA (reference sequence). The CDR3 has 15 amino acids.

The rearrangement links TRBV20-1 to TRBJ1-1; TRBD1 matches 8 bases. CDR1 DFQATT and CDR2 SNEGSKA come from the germline V gene (reference sequence). The CDR3 loop spans 13 amino acids. V gave up 5 bases and J gave up 0 bases; unmatched junction bases: 2. CDR3 bases: TGCAGTGCTCTGACAGGGGTGAACACTGAAGCTTTCTTT. Amino acids: CSALTGVNTEAFF.

The chain couples TRBV30 to TRBJ2-5; D remains unclear. This CDR3 has 17 amino acids. V was cut by 0 bases and J by 4 bases, with 21 bases left in between. Germline V CDR1 and CDR2: GTSNPN, SVGIG (reference sequence). In DNA, the CDR3 is TGTGCCTGGAGTGTAATCCATTGGCATGCAATCCGAGAGACCCAGTACTTC. Translation gives CAWSVIHWHAIRETQYF.

The chain links TRBV4-2 to TRBJ2-5, with TRBD2 matching 7 bases. Trimming cost V 8 bases and J 5 bases; bases outside gene matches: 8. Germline CDR1 reads LGHNA; CDR2 reads YNFKEQ. This CDR3 has 13 amino acids. The CDR3 sequence: CASGPGGYETQYF. The CDR3 DNA reads TGTGCCAGCGGCCCCGGGGGGTACGAGACCCAGTACTTC.

This clonotype has more than one count but fewer than ten. CDR3 sequence: CASSQEDLTYEQYF. The CDR3 nucleotides are TGCGCCAGCAGCCAAGAAGACCTTACCTACGAGCAGTACTTC. The V call is TRBV4-1, the J call TRBJ2-7; D not resolved. Germline V gene sequence: CDR1 MGHRA, CDR2 YSYEKL. The CDR3 length is 14 residues. Trimming cost V 0 bases and J 2 bases, with 8 bases left between them.

This clonotype was found a few times. The chain is built from TRBV11-2 and TRBJ2-2; 13 nucleotides match TRBD2. Germline V gene lookup returns CDR1 SGHAT and CDR2 FQNNGV. After removal of 4 bases from V and 5 bases from J, the junction contained 10 bases not matched to a gene. The CDR3 loop spans 18 amino acids. The chain's CDR3 is CASSSGLAGRVYTGELFF. In DNA, the CDR3 is TGTGCCAGCAGCTCGGGACTAGCGGGACGAGTGTATACCGGGGAGCTGTTTTTT.

V and J are TRBV5-5 and TRBJ2-5; D is ambiguous. The CDR3 contains 15 residues. V lost 7 bases, J lost 2 bases, and 18 bases lay in between. Germline V gives CDR1 SGHKS, CDR2 YYEKEE (reference sequence). CDR3 region: CASGPGILKQETQYF. The CDR3 nucleotides read TGTGCCAGCGGACCTGGAATTTTGAAGCAAGAGACCCAGTACTTC.

V usage is TRBV7-6 and J usage is TRBJ1-2; no reliable D call. CDR3 length equals 16 residues. The germline V and J ends were trimmed by 1 base and 3 bases, with 15 bases remaining between them. Germline assignment: CDR1 SGHVS and CDR2 FNYEAQ. DNA of the CDR3: TGTGCCAGCAGCTTAGATCCCGGAGGGCAGGACTATGGCTACACCTTC. Protein sequence: CASSLDPGGQDYGYTF.

The rearrangement uses TRBV18 and TRBJ2-7, with D possibly matching TRBD2 (7 bases). CDR1 KGHSH and CDR2 LQKENI come from the germline V gene. Trimming stripped 2 bases from V and 7 bases from J, with 15 bases between. There are 14 residues in the CDR3. The CDR3 loop is CASSPTGGRAEQYF. The CDR3 DNA follows: TGTGCCAGCTCACCAACGGGGGGCCGAGCTGAGCAGTACTTC. The full variable domain, rest sourced from reference TRBV18 and TRBJ2-7, is NAGVMQNPRHLVRRRGQEARLRCSPMKGHSHVYWYRQLPEEGLKFMVYLQKENIIDESGMPKERFSAEFPKEGPSILRIQQVVRGDSAAYFCASSPTGGRAEQYFGPGTRLTVT.

In regard to this clonotype: A much larger clone lies a single base off, so this may be a read error. The chain links TRBV7-3 to TRBJ2-7; TRBD1 agrees at 7 bases. This CDR3 region has 13 residues. Germline V gives CDR1 SGHTA, CDR2 FQGTGA. The CDR3 DNA is TGTACCAGCAGCCCGACAGGGCGATACGAGCAGTACTTC. Protein: CTSSPTGRYEQYF.

This rearrangement joins TRBV9 to TRBJ2-6; the match to TRBD1 covers 7 bases. V was clipped by 0 bases and J by 4 bases; unmatched bases: 10. Germline values: CDR1 SGDLS, CDR2 YYNGEE. This CDR3 comprises 18 residues. The CDR3 coding sequence is TGTGCCAGCAGCGTAGGCCCATCCCCGGGACAGGGGGCCAACGTCCTGACTTTC. Translating it yields CASSVGPSPGQGANVLTF.

The gene calls are TRBV13 and TRBJ2-3; the match to TRBD1 covers 7 bases. This CDR3 comprises 14 residues. The V gene end was trimmed by 3 bases and the J gene end by 4 bases; junction bases not matched to a gene: 4. Per the germline V gene, CDR1 is PRHDT and CDR2 is FYEKMQ (reference sequence). The CDR3 protein is CASSFDRVADTQYF. Here the CDR3 DNA reads TGTGCCAGCAGCTTCGACAGGGTCGCAGATACGCAGTATTTT.

This clonotype was detected once. The gene calls are TRBV10-2 and TRBJ2-1; 11 nucleotides align to TRBD2. This CDR3 contains 18 residues. V trimming: 5 bases; J trimming: 2 bases; junction bases outside the gene matches: 11. Germline values: CDR1 WSHSY, CDR2 SAAADI. CDR3 bases: TGCGCCAGCAGTTTGACTAGCGGGGCTTCATGGGCCTACAATGAGCAGTTCTTC. Protein sequence: CASSLTSGASWAYNEQFF.

This clonotype turned up a few times. The chain combines TRBV10-1 with TRBJ2-2; 12 bases align to TRBD1. Germline values: CDR1 WNHNN, CDR2 SYGVQD (reference sequence). The CDR3 loop spans 20 amino acids. The junction had 16 bases not matched to a gene; V was cut back by 3 bases and J by 5 bases. The CDR3: CASSDQGQGAFSRRTGELFF. In nucleotides, the CDR3 is TGCGCCAGCAGTGACCAGGGACAGGGGGCGTTTTCCCGAAGGACCGGGGAGCTGTTTTTT.

This clonotype was seen a handful of times. V and J are TRBV20-1 and TRBJ2-7, with no clear D. Per germline, CDR1 DFQATT and CDR2 SNEGSKA (reference sequence). The V gene lost 0 bases and the J gene lost 2 bases, with 8 bases spanning the gap. This CDR3 comprises 13 residues. This CDR3 reads CSARDRPTYEQYF. The CDR3 DNA sequence: TGCAGTGCTAGAGACAGGCCCACCTACGAGCAGTACTTC.

The rearrangement links TRBV12-3 or TRBV12-4 to TRBJ2-3, with 9 bases identical to TRBD2. The CDR3 loop spans 15 amino acids. V was pared by 6 bases and J by 2 bases, with 6 bases of the junction left unmatched. The CDR3 is CASRRSGGTTDTQYF. CDR3 DNA: TGTGCCAGCAGAAGAAGCGGGGGGACCACAGATACGCAGTATTTT.

This chain joins TRBV7-8 and TRBJ2-3, with 8 bases matching TRBD2. Per germline, CDR1 SGHVS and CDR2 FQNEAQ. The CDR3 spans 17 residues. Losses at the gene ends were 1 base for V and 4 bases for J; bases not matched to a gene: 10. The CDR3 region has the DNA TGTGCCAGCAGCTTAGTAGGCGGCGGGAGGTCGCCAGATACGCAGTATTTT. Translating it yields CASSLVGGGRSPDTQYF.

The chain uses TRBV20-1 and TRBJ2-7; D may be TRBD1 or TRBD2 (5 bases each). CDR3 length equals 14 residues. Germline CDR1 reads DFQATT; CDR2 reads SNEGSKA (reference sequence). The ends were cut back, 5 bases at V and 0 bases at J, with 14 bases in the middle. The chain's CDR3 is CSAEGTLSSYEQYF. The CDR3 bases are TGCAGTGCTGAGGGGACGTTGAGCTCCTACGAGCAGTACTTC.

Many counts were recorded for this clonotype. CDR3 in DNA: TGTGCCAGCAGCCAGGGCTCTAGCGGGGTTTACAATGAGCAGTTCTTC. Translated: CASSQGSSGVYNEQFF. The J gene is TRBJ2-1, the V gene TRBV3-1, with TRBD2 matching 9 bases. Germline-derived CDR1 and CDR2 are LGHDT and YNNKEL (reference sequence). V was clipped by 3 bases and J by 4 bases; unmatched bases: 7. The CDR3 has 16 amino acids.

In regard to this clonotype: A much more abundant neighbour one base away suggests this may be a read error. This rearrangement joins TRBV7-8 to TRBJ2-7; 9 bases agree with TRBD1. Germline V gene sequence: CDR1 SGHVS, CDR2 FQNEAQ. V dropped 5 bases and J dropped 0; count of bases not matched to a gene: 2. The CDR3 has 14 amino acids. As DNA, the CDR3 is TGTGCCAGCAGCGCGGGACAGGGCTCCTACGAGCAGTACTTC. Translating it yields CASSAGQGSYEQYF.

The chain combines TRBV25-1 with TRBJ1-3; D is undetermined. V was shortened by 4 bases and J by 2 bases, with 15 bases between the two germline ends. CDR1 is MGHDK, CDR2 SYGVNS, per germline. This CDR3 comprises 16 residues. This CDR3 is CASSVFRRKTGNTIYF. For the CDR3, the DNA is TGTGCCAGCAGTGTTTTCAGGAGAAAAACTGGAAACACCATATATTTT.

This clonotype was seen more than once but under ten times. The chain couples TRBV7-2 to TRBJ1-6; 10 bases fit TRBD1. The CDR3 runs to 15 residues. The ends lost 3 bases at V and 9 bases at J; junction bases unmatched: 5. Germline V gives CDR1 SGHTA, CDR2 FQGNSA. Written as DNA, the CDR3 is TGTGCCAGCAGCTTTCCGGACAGGGGGGGTTCACCCCTCCACTTT. Protein product: CASSFPDRGGSPLHF.

V gene TRBV5-5 combines with J gene TRBJ2-7, with TRBD1 identical over 7 bases. The CDR3 runs to 14 residues. CDR1 and CDR2 from the germline V gene are SGHKS and YYEKEE (reference sequence). Unmatched junction bases numbered 6, after V lost 4 bases and J lost 2 bases. The CDR3 DNA reads as TGTGCCAGCAGCGAGGGGGACAGAGCCTACGAGCAGTACTTC. It translates to CASSEGDRAYEQYF. Drawing the rest from reference TRBV5-5 and TRBJ2-7, the complete variable domain is DAGVTQSPTHLIKTRGQQVTLRCSPISGHKSVSWYQQVLGQGPQFIFQYYEKEERGRGNFPDRFSARQFPNYSSELNVNALLLGDSALYLCASSEGDRAYEQYFGPGTRLTVT.

The chain employs TRBV5-1 and TRBJ2-7, with 9 bases identical to TRBD1. The CDR3 is made up of 17 amino acids. V lost 4 bases, J lost 5 bases, and 16 bases stayed unmatched. The germline gives CDR1 SGHRS, CDR2 YFSETQ. CDR3 coding DNA: TGCGCCAGCAGCGGACTTAGAACCGGGACAGGGACGCACGAGCAGTACTTC. As protein: CASSGLRTGTGTHEQYF.